This T cell receptor (beta chain) was captured by sequencing in a study of shared clonotypes between healthy human individuals. The CDR3 is 15 residues long. After removal of 2 bases from V and 6 bases from J, the junction contained 10 bases not matched to a gene. Germline CDR1 is MNHNY and CDR2 is SVGAGI (reference sequence). Broader study findings: Sorted-subset samples were not fully sequenced, rarefaction indicated. Shared clonotypes across all four donors exceeded non-shared ones in generation probability.

Regarding this clone: Antigen: not known.

This table comes from immunoSEQ multiplex PCR, and its TCRdb copy is limited to in-frame clones, with some not included. The profile shows approximately 2,300,000 clones, around 90% of them singletons. The source material was naive CD4+ T cells from PBMCs. Subset given: CD45RA+ positively selected. J is TRBJ2-7 and V is TRBV6-6; 7 bases are a match to TRBD2. The sequence derives from a man between 18 and 35 years old in good health. Some clones in this sample may be carry-over from other donors' samples. The chain's CDR3 is CASSYQRTSSTEQYF. DNA of the CDR3: TGTGCCAGCAGTTACCAGAGGACTAGTTCTACCGAGCAGTACTTC.